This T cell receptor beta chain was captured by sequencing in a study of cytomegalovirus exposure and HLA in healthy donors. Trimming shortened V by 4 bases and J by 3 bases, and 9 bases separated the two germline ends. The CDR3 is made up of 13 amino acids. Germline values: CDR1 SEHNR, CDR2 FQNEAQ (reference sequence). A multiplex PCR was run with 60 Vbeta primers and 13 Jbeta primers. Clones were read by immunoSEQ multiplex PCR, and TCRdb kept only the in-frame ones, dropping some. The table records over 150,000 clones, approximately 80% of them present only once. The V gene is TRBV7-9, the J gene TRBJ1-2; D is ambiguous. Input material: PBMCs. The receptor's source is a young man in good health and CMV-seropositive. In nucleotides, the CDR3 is TGTGCCAGCAGCTCCAACAGATACTATGGCTACACCTTC. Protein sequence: CASSSNRYYGYTF.